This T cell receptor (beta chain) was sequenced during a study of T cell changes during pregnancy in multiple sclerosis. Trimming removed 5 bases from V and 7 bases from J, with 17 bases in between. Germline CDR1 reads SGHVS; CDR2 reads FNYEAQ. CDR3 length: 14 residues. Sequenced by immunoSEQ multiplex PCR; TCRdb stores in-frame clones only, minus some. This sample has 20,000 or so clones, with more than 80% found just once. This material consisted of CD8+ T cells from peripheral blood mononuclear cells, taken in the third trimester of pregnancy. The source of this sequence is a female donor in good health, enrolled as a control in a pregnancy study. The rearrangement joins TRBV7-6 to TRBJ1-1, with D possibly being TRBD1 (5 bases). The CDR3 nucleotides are TGTGCCAGCAGCCCCGCAAGCGGGGCCTATGAAGCTTTCTTT. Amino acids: CASSPASGAYEAFF.